These 27 T cell receptor beta chains originate from one sample sequenced in a study of glioma-infiltrating T cells after dendritic cell vaccination. Time point defined: after dendritic cell vaccination, including at tumor progression/relapse. The assay was immunoSEQ multiplex PCR, and TCRdb's table has in-frame clones only and misses some. The table lists 65,000 or so clones, more than 75% of them singletons. Sequenced material: blood, taken after dendritic cell vaccination. These receptors were taken from a human donor with glioblastoma.

The CDR3 DNA reads TGTGCCAGCTCACCCCGGGCAGGGGGTCACACCGGGGAGCTGTTTTTT. Translating it yields CASSPRAGGHTGELFF. The chain combines TRBV18 with TRBJ2-2, with 7 bases aligning to TRBD1. Trimming cost V 3 bases and J 3 bases; bases outside gene matches: 7. CDR1 is KGHSH, CDR2 LQKENI, per germline. The CDR3 has 16 amino acids.

V gene TRBV30 combines with J gene TRBJ1-4, with D possibly matching TRBD1 (6 bases). The CDR3 spans 17 residues. V was pared by 2 bases and J by 0 bases, with 16 bases between. Germline loops: CDR1 GTSNPN, CDR2 SVGIG (reference sequence). The CDR3 here is CAWSLTGRGSTNEKLFF. The CDR3 region has the DNA TGTGCCTGGAGTCTTACAGGGCGTGGCTCAACTAATGAAAAACTGTTTTTT.

The rearrangement links TRBV9 to TRBJ2-4; 7 nucleotides line up with TRBD2. Germline loops: CDR1 SGDLS, CDR2 YYNGEE. Trimming removed 1 base from V and 5 bases from J; junction bases left unmatched: 9. The CDR3 contains 16 residues. The DNA of the CDR3 is TGTGCCAGCAGCGTAAGCCCATTGGGGGGGGAAAACATTCAGTACTTC. Translated, it gives CASSVSPLGGENIQYF.

The chain links TRBV5-1 to TRBJ1-3, with no clear D. CDR1 SGHRS and CDR2 YFSETQ come from the germline V gene. With 4 bases removed from V and 0 bases from J, the gap between germline ends came to 11 bases. This CDR3 has 15 residues. The CDR3 DNA reads as TGCGCCAGCAGCCCGTACCTAGACTCTGGAAACACCATATATTTT. Its protein is CASSPYLDSGNTIYF.

The V gene is TRBV7-2, the J gene TRBJ2-1; TRBD2 agrees at 11 bases. The junction had 2 bases not matched to a gene; V was cut back by 7 bases and J by 3 bases. CDR1 and CDR2 (germline): SGHTA, FQGNSA. The CDR3 is 14 residues long. In DNA form, the CDR3 reads TGTGCCAGCATGACTAGCGGGATCTACAATGAGCAGTTCTTC. It yields the protein CASMTSGIYNEQFF.

The genes are TRBV10-1 and TRBJ2-5; D is unclear. The germline gives CDR1 WNHNN, CDR2 SYGVQD (reference sequence). Trimming took off 6 bases at V and 7 bases at J, with 12 bases between the two ends. CDR3 length: 12 residues. The CDR3 region is CASSLESGTQYF. CDR3 DNA: TGCGCCAGCAGCCTCGAGAGTGGGACCCAGTACTTC.

This chain links TRBV5-4 with TRBJ1-2, with 9 bases aligning to TRBD1. The CDR3 sequence is 15 residues long. V lost 3 bases to trimming and J lost 4 bases; unmatched junction nucleotides: 7. The germline V gene has CDR1 SGHNT and CDR2 YYREEE (reference sequence). This CDR3 reads CASSSPGTGIYGYTF. In DNA, the CDR3 is TGTGCCAGCAGCTCGCCCGGGACAGGGATCTATGGCTACACCTTC. The full variable domain, in which reference TRBV5-4 and TRBJ1-2 provide the parts outside the CDR3, is ETGVTQSPTHLIKTRGQQVTLRCSSQSGHNTVSWYQQALGQGPQFIFQYYREEENGRGNFPPRFSGLQFPNYSSELNVNALELDDSALYLCASSSPGTGIYGYTFGSGTRLTVV.

The chain joins TRBV9 to TRBJ1-2; D remains unclear. V lost 0 bases and J 6 bases, leaving 27 bases between the germline ends. The CDR3 extends over 19 amino acids. The germline CDR1 and CDR2 sequences are SGDLS and YYNGEE. This chain's CDR3 is CASSVGIGRIPSTTDGYTF. The CDR3 region has the DNA TGTGCCAGCAGCGTAGGGATAGGGAGGATTCCCTCCACAACTGATGGCTACACCTTC. The variable domain in full, completed from reference TRBV9 and TRBJ1-2, reads DSGVTQTPKHLITATGQRVTLRCSPRSGDLSVYWYQQSLDQGLQFLIQYYNGEERAKGNILERFSAQQFPDLHSELNLSSLELGDSALYFCASSVGIGRIPSTTDGYTFGSGTRLTVV.

The chain is built from TRBV7-9 and TRBJ1-1, with a weak D call TRBD1 (5 bases). Germline V lookup: CDR1 SEHNR, CDR2 FQNEAQ (reference sequence). Deletions cut 5 bases from V and 5 bases from J, with 15 bases between. CDR3 length: 14 residues. CDR3 amino acids: CASSTGGGKTEAFF. The CDR3 coding sequence is TGTGCCAGCAGCACCGGGGGAGGGAAGACTGAAGCTTTCTTT.

V is TRBV7-2 and J is TRBJ2-3; 8 nucleotides line up with TRBD2. Germline V CDR1 and CDR2: SGHTA, FQGNSA. Germline trimming cut 0 bases from V and 7 bases from J; bases unmatched to any gene: 12. CDR3 size: 17 residues. The CDR3 spells CASSLAIGSGNIHTQYF. The CDR3 bases are TGTGCCAGCAGCTTAGCAATCGGTAGCGGGAACATCCATACGCAGTATTTT. The full variable domain, rest sourced from reference TRBV7-2 and TRBJ2-3, is GAGVSQSPSNKVTEKGKDVELRCDPISGHTALYWYRQSLGQGLEFLIYFQGNSAPDKSGLPSDRFSAERTGGSVSTLTIQRTQQEDSAVYLCASSLAIGSGNIHTQYFGPGTRLTVL.

Of note for this clone: A read error may produce the germline difference seen at one junction end. This chain links TRBV5-4 with TRBJ1-2, with 9 nucleotides matching TRBD1. Germline assignment: CDR1 SGHNT and CDR2 YYREEE (reference sequence). The CDR3 is made up of 15 amino acids. CDR3 DNA sequence: TGCGCCAGCAGCCCGGATTCGGACAGGGGATATGGCTACACCTTC. Amino acids: CASSPDSDRGYGYTF.

This clone has just a few counts. The chain is built from TRBV10-1 and TRBJ2-1; 12 nucleotides line up with TRBD2. The CDR3 totals 15 residues. Losses at the gene ends were 0 bases for V and 6 bases for J; bases not matched to a gene: 0. CDR1 is WNHNN, CDR2 SYGVQD, per germline (reference sequence). CDR3 residues: CASSESTSGGNEQFF. CDR3 nucleotide sequence: TGCGCCAGCAGTGAGTCGACTAGCGGGGGCAATGAGCAGTTCTTC.

CDR3 DNA: TGTGCCAGCAGCCAAGGACAGGAAATGAACACTGAAGCTTTCTTT. This gives the protein CASSQGQEMNTEAFF. The genes are TRBV5-4 and TRBJ1-1; 7 bases map to TRBD1. V gave up 4 bases and J gave up 0 bases; unmatched junction bases: 6. Germline V gene sequence: CDR1 SGHNT, CDR2 YYREEE (reference sequence). The CDR3 has 15 residues.

The CDR3 here is CASSLDRVITEAFF. The CDR3 DNA is TGTGCCAGCAGCTTGGACAGGGTAATAACTGAAGCTTTCTTT. V usage is TRBV6-5 and J usage is TRBJ1-1, with 8 bases matching TRBD1. CDR3 size: 14 residues. The V gene's germline CDR1 is MNHEY and CDR2 SVGAGI. The J segment lost 5 bases and the V segment lost 6 bases, leaving 8 bases of the junction unmatched.

The J gene is TRBJ2-3, the V gene TRBV4-2; tentatively, D is TRBD1 (5 bases). In germline, CDR1 is LGHNA, CDR2 YNFKEQ. Trimming cost V 6 bases and J 5 bases, with 18 bases left between them. This CDR3 has 15 amino acids. CDR3 bases: TGTGCCAGCAGGCGTAACGTAGGGGAACAAGATACGCAGTATTTT. Translating it yields CASRRNVGEQDTQYF.

The chain has TRBV6-1 and TRBJ2-5; TRBD1 agrees at 11 bases. The CDR3 covers 15 residues. V shed 7 bases and J 5 bases; nucleotides not matched to a gene: 9. Per the germline V gene, CDR1 is MNHNS and CDR2 is SASEGT. CDR3 in DNA: TGTGCCAGCAAACCTCGGACAGGGGGCAGGGAGACCCAGTACTTC. Protein sequence: CASKPRTGGRETQYF.

This clone has just a few counts. The gene calls are TRBV18 and TRBJ2-3; 9 bases align to TRBD2. Per the germline V gene, CDR1 is KGHSH and CDR2 is LQKENI. The junction had 6 bases not matched to a gene; V was cut back by 3 bases and J by 2 bases. This CDR3 contains 16 residues. The CDR3 loop reads CASSPERGAVTDTQYF. The CDR3, as DNA: TGTGCCAGCTCACCCGAGCGGGGGGCGGTCACAGATACGCAGTATTTT.

The rearrangement links TRBV27 to TRBJ1-1; 7 positions agree with TRBD1. The CDR3 runs to 13 residues. Trimming at V came to 5 bases and at J to 10 bases, leaving 10 bases not matched to a gene. Germline CDR1 and CDR2: MNHEY and SMNVEV (reference sequence). The CDR3 loop is CASSPQGGLRAFF. For the CDR3, the DNA is TGTGCCAGCAGTCCCCAGGGGGGTCTGCGAGCTTTCTTT.

This chain joins TRBV10-3 and TRBJ2-3, with D uncertain. This CDR3 contains 13 residues. The germline gives CDR1 ENHRY, CDR2 SYGVKD. V shed 3 bases and J shed 2 bases, with 6 bases lying between them. The CDR3 sequence: CAISDGTTDTQYF. The DNA of the CDR3 is TGTGCCATCAGTGATGGCACCACAGATACGCAGTATTTT.

The rearrangement joins TRBV2 to TRBJ1-5, with D possibly matching TRBD1 (5 bases). Germline assignment: CDR1 SNHLY and CDR2 FYNNEI. V shed 3 bases and J shed 1 base, with 10 bases lying between them. The CDR3 length is 15 residues. CDR3 amino acids: CASSEEGLSNQPQHF. Written as DNA, the CDR3 is TGTGCCAGCAGTGAGGAGGGGTTGAGCAATCAGCCCCAGCATTTT. Full variable domain (remainder filled in from reference TRBV2 and TRBJ1-5): EPEVTQTPSHQVTQMGQEVILRCVPISNHLYFYWYRQILGQKVEFLVSFYNNEISEKSEIFDDQFSVERPDGSNFTLKIRSTKLEDSAMYFCASSEEGLSNQPQHFGDGTRLSIL.

This chain uses TRBV5-5 with TRBJ2-1; 8 nucleotides align to TRBD1. Trimming removed 4 bases from V and 6 bases from J; junction bases left unmatched: 9. This CDR3 is built from 15 residues. Germline CDR1 is SGHKS and CDR2 is YYEKEE (reference sequence). CDR3 nucleotide sequence: TGTGCCAGCAGCCCCTCAGGGGGCCGGGGCAATGAGCAGTTCTTC. Translated: CASSPSGGRGNEQFF.

The chain couples TRBV7-2 to TRBJ1-1; a possible D gene is TRBD1 (6 bases). Germline lookup yields CDR1 SGHTA and CDR2 FQGNSA. Trimming took 2 bases from V and 4 from J, leaving 11 bases between them. The CDR3 is made up of 14 amino acids. The CDR3 region has the DNA TGTGCCAGCAGCTTAAGCGGGGGCCCCACTGAAGCTTTCTTT. This sequence encodes CASSLSGGPTEAFF. Based on the CDR3 plus reference TRBV7-2 and TRBJ1-1, the full variable domain is GAGVSQSPSNKVTEKGKDVELRCDPISGHTALYWYRQSLGQGLEFLIYFQGNSAPDKSGLPSDRFSAERTGGSVSTLTIQRTQQEDSAVYLCASSLSGGPTEAFFGQGTRLTVV.

This chain joins TRBV28 and TRBJ1-1; D remains unclear. With 5 bases removed from V and 4 bases from J, the gap between germline ends came to 8 bases. Germline V gene lookup returns CDR1 MDHEN and CDR2 SYDVKM. This CDR3 has 12 amino acids. CDR3 nucleotide sequence: TGTGCCAGCAGTCATACATTCACTGAAGCTTTCTTT. This codes for CASSHTFTEAFF.

The genes are TRBV9 and TRBJ2-1; the D gene is possibly TRBD1 (6 bases). This CDR3 has 19 residues. CDR1 is SGDLS, CDR2 YYNGEE, per germline. With 3 bases removed from V and 7 bases from J, the gap between germline ends came to 29 bases. CDR3 sequence reads: CASSARFAAGTLRRNEQFF. In DNA, the CDR3 is TGTGCCAGCAGCGCCCGTTTCGCTGCCGGGACACTCCGCCGGAATGAGCAGTTCTTC.

For the CDR3, the DNA is TGTGCCAGCAGCCTCACAGGGATGGGAGGCTACACCTTC. Its protein product is CASSLTGMGGYTF. The gene calls are TRBV7-2 and TRBJ1-2, with D possibly TRBD1 on 6 matching bases. The CDR3 spans 13 residues. From germline, CDR1 is SGHTA and CDR2 FQGNSA. Trimming removed 5 bases from V and 8 bases from J, with 15 bases in between.

Note on this clone: Sequence at one end of the junction differs from germline and may be a read error. The chain recombines TRBV5-4 with TRBJ1-6; the D gene is possibly TRBD1 (5 bases). Germline-derived CDR1 and CDR2 are SGHNT and YYREEE (reference sequence). The CDR3 length is 14 residues. CDR3 in DNA: TGTGCCAGCAGCTTGAGGGACTATAATTCCCCCCTCCACTTT. Translating it yields CASSLRDYNSPLHF.

Turning to this clone: At one of its ends the junction is not consistent with the germline gene, which may arise from a read error. Other nucleotide sequences from this sample produce the same CDR3. This chain uses TRBV6-5 with TRBJ1-6; TRBD1 is a possible D gene (6 bases). Per the germline V gene, CDR1 is MNHEY and CDR2 is SVGAGI. The length of the CDR3 is 16 residues. The CDR3 loop is CASSYRGQSYNSPLHF. The CDR3 coding sequence is TGTGCCAGCAGTTACAGGGGACAAAGCTATAATTCCCCCCTCCACTTT.